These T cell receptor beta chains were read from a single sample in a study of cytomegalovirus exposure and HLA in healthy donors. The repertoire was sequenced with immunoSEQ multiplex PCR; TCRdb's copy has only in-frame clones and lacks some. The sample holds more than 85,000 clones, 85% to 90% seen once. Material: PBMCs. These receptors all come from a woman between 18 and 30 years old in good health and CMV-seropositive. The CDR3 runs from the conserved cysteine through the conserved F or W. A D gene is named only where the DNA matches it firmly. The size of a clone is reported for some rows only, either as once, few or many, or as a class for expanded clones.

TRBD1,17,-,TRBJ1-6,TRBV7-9,TGTGCCAGCAGCTCATCCGGGACAGTTATATATAATTCACCCCTCCACTTT,CASSSSGTVIYNSPLHF
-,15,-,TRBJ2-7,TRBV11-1,TGTGCCAGCAGCTTAGGGGCAGGGGGAGGCTACGAGCAGTACTTC,CASSLGAGGGYEQYF
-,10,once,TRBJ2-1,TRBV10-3,TGTGCCATGGGGGCGGTTGAGCAGTTCTTC,CAMGAVEQFF
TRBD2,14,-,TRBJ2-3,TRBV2,TGTGCCAGCAGTCTAGCGGCTAGCACAGATACGCAGTATTTT,CASSLAASTDTQYF
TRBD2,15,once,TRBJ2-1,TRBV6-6,TGTGCCAGCAGCTTCCGGGAGGGCTCCTACAATGAGCAGTTCTTC,CASSFREGSYNEQFF
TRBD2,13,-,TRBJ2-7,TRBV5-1,TGCGCCAGCAGCCCAGCGGGAGGCTACGAGCAGTACTTC,CASSPAGGYEQYF
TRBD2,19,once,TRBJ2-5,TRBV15,TGTGCCACCAGCAGAAAGGGACTAGCGGGGGGGAACTCCGGAGAGACCCAGTACTTC,CATSRKGLAGGNSGETQYF
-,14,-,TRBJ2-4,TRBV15,TGTGCCACCAGCATCGGACAGAACAAAAACATTCAGTACTTC,CATSIGQNKNIQYF
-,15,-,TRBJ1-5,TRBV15,TGTGCCACCAGCAGAGACAGGGGTAAGGGCCAGCCCCAGCATTTT,CATSRDRGKGQPQHF
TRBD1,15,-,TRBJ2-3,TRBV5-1,TGCGCCAGCAGCTTGTCGGGACAGTACACAGATACGCAGTATTTT,CASSLSGQYTDTQYF
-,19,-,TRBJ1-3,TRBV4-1,TGCGCCAGCAGCCATGAAGGACAGCCAGCTTACCGTCCTGGAAACACCATATATTTT,CASSHEGQPAYRPGNTIYF
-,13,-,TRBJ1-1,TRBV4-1,TGCGCCAGCAGCAGGGGAGGGTCCACTGAAGCTTTCTTT,CASSRGGSTEAFF
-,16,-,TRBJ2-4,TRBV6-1,TGTGCCAGCAGGGAATCACAGGGCCCAGCCAAAAACATTCAGTACTTC,CASRESQGPAKNIQYF
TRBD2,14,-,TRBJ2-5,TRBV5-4,TGTGCCAGCAGCGGGGGGGAGGGACAAGAGACCCAGTACTTC,CASSGGEGQETQYF
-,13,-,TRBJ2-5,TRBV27,TGTGCCAGCAGTTTATCCTGGCGGACTTCCCCGTACTTC,CASSLSWRTSPYF
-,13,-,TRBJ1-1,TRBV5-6,TGTGCCAGCAGCTTGGGCACAAACACTGAAGCTTTCTTT,CASSLGTNTEAFF
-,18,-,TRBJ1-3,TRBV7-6,TGTGCCAGCAGCTTAGCTCTCTGGGAGAGCTCCTCTGGAAACACCATATATTTT,CASSLALWESSSGNTIYF
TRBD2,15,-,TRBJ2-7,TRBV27,TGTGCCAGCAGTTACGATAGCGGGGGGGTCCACGAGCAGTACTTC,CASSYDSGGVHEQYF
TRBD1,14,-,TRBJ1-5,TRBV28,TGTGCCAGCGAAAACAGGGGGGCTATTCAGCCCCAGCATTTT,CASENRGAIQPQHF
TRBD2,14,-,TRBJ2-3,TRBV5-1,TGCGCCAGCAGCAGCAGCGGGGGCACAGATACGCAGTATTTT,CASSSSGGTDTQYF
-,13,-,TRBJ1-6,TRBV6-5,TGTGCCAGCACGGGCGGGAGGTATTCACCCCTCCACTTT,CASTGGRYSPLHF
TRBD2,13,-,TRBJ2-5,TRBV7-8,TGTGCCAGCAGCTTAAGACTAGCGGAACCTTTGTACTTC,CASSLRLAEPLYF
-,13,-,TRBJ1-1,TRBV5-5,TGTGCCAGCAGCTTGAGCCCGGACACTGAAGCTTTCTTT,CASSLSPDTEAFF
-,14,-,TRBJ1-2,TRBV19,TGTGCCAGTAGCCGAGGGCCAGAGTACTATGGCTACACCTTC,CASSRGPEYYGYTF
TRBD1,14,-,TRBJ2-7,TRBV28,TGTGCCAGCACCCAAGGGGACAGCTCCTACGAGCAGTACTTC,CASTQGDSSYEQYF
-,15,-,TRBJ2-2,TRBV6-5,TGTGCCAGCAGTTACTCGATAGTGAACACCGGGGAGCTGTTTTTT,CASSYSIVNTGELFF
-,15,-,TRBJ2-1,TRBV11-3,TGTGCCAGCACCAGGGAATTCGGCCCCTACAATGAGCAGTTCTTC,CASTREFGPYNEQFF
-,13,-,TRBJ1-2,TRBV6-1,TGTGCCAGCAGTGAAGGGGCCAGGGGTGGCTACACCTTC,CASSEGARGGYTF
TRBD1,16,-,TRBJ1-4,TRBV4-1,TGCGCCAGCAGCCGTAGCGGACAGGTCGGTGTCGAAAAACTGTTTTTT,CASSRSGQVGVEKLFF
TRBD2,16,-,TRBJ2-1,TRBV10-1,TGCGCCAGCAGTGAGTACAGCGGGGCCTCCTACAATGAGCAGTTCTTC,CASSEYSGASYNEQFF
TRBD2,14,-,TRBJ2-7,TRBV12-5,TGTGCTAGTGGTGATAGCGGGAGTATTTACGAGCAGTACTTC,CASGDSGSIYEQYF
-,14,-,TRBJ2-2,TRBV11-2,TGTGCCAGCAGCTTGACAGGGAACACCGGGGAGCTGTTTTTT,CASSLTGNTGELFF